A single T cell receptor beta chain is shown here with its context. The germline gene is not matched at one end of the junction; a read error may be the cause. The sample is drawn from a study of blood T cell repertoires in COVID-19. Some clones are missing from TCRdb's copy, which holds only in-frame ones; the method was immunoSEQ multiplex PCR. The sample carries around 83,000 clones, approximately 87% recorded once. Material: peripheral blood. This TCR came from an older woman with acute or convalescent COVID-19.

The CDR3 sequence is CASSLGLAGEISSTDTQYF. The CDR3 DNA reads as TGTGCTAGCAGCTTGGGACTAGCGGGGGAGATATCTAGCACAGATACGCAGTATTTT. The chain recombines TRBV7-6 with TRBJ2-3, with 14 bases fitting TRBD2. The CDR3 is 19 residues long. Germline-derived CDR1 and CDR2 are SGHVS and FNYEAQ.